A single sample is the source of the 13 T cell receptor beta chains below, sequenced in a study of blood T cell repertoires in COVID-19. The table came from immunoSEQ multiplex PCR; TCRdb's copy has only in-frame clones and leaves some out. This sample yields about 200,000 clones, of which about 86% are seen a single time; 0.7% to 0.8% belongs to the top ten. Sequenced material: peripheral blood. Receptors were obtained from a woman in her sixties or seventies with acute or convalescent COVID-19.

The chain has TRBV7-9 and TRBJ2-2, with D possibly being TRBD1 (5 bases). This CDR3 has 14 residues. Trimming left V 5 bases short and J 4 bases short, with 11 bases between. Germline CDR1 and CDR2: SEHNR and FQNEAQ (reference sequence). CDR3 sequence: CASSLNQGTGELFF. The DNA of the CDR3 is TGTGCCAGCAGCCTTAACCAGGGCACCGGGGAGCTGTTTTTT.

The V and J genes are TRBV12-3 or TRBV12-4 and TRBJ2-5; D may be TRBD2 (5 bases). The V gene lost 5 bases and the J gene lost 5 bases, with 12 bases spanning the gap. The CDR3 is 13 amino acids. The CDR3 bases are TGTGCCAGCAGTCCCGGGGAGAGGGAGACCCAGTACTTC. Encoded protein: CASSPGERETQYF.

The V gene is TRBV2, the J gene TRBJ1-2; D gene ambiguous. V lost 1 base and J lost 7, with 19 bases in between. The CDR3 loop spans 16 amino acids. The germline CDR1 and CDR2 sequences are SNHLY and FYNNEI. The CDR3 reads CASSEGVKGSRGGYTF. The CDR3 DNA reads as TGTGCCAGCAGTGAAGGGGTAAAGGGCTCCCGGGGTGGCTACACCTTC. Full variable domain (missing parts from reference TRBV2 and TRBJ1-2): EPEVTQTPSHQVTQMGQEVILRCVPISNHLYFYWYRQILGQKVEFLVSFYNNEISEKSEIFDDQFSVERPDGSNFTLKIRSTKLEDSAMYFCASSEGVKGSRGGYTFGSGTRLTVV.

The gene calls are TRBV7-2 and TRBJ1-4, with 8 bases fitting TRBD1. Germline V gene lookup returns CDR1 SGHTA and CDR2 FQGNSA. This CDR3 contains 15 residues. After removal of 5 bases from V and 4 bases from J, the junction contained 6 bases not matched to a gene. The CDR3: CASSKQGGFNEKLFF. The DNA of the CDR3 is TGTGCCAGCAGCAAACAGGGGGGGTTTAATGAAAAACTGTTTTTT. The whole variable domain, filled in from reference TRBV7-2 and TRBJ1-4, reads GAGVSQSPSNKVTEKGKDVELRCDPISGHTALYWYRQSLGQGLEFLIYFQGNSAPDKSGLPSDRFSAERTGGSVSTLTIQRTQQEDSAVYLCASSKQGGFNEKLFFGSGTQLSVL.

The chain joins TRBV28 to TRBJ2-1, with TRBD2 identical over 8 bases. The V segment lost 3 bases and the J segment 0 bases; nucleotides outside the gene matches: 1. CDR3 length: 15 amino acids. CDR1 and CDR2 from the germline V gene are MDHEN and SYDVKM. The CDR3, as DNA: TGTGCCAGCAGTTTCAGCGGGGGCTCCTACAATGAGCAGTTCTTC. Translating it yields CASSFSGGSYNEQFF.

J is TRBJ1-5 and V is TRBV5-6; 10 bases map to TRBD1. CDR1 SGHDT and CDR2 YYEEEE come from the germline V gene. CDR3 length: 18 amino acids. After removal of 4 bases from V and 0 bases from J, the junction contained 10 bases not matched to a gene. CDR3 in amino acids: CASSISDRGWGSNQPQHF. CDR3 coding DNA: TGTGCCAGCAGCATCTCGGACAGGGGGTGGGGTAGCAATCAGCCCCAGCATTTT.

The chain employs TRBV18 and TRBJ1-4, with D hard to call. Germline CDR1 is KGHSH and CDR2 is LQKENI. Between the trimmed V and J ends, which lost 2 bases and 8 bases, there was a span of 9 bases. The CDR3 extends over 13 amino acids. The CDR3 coding sequence is TGTGCCAGCTCACCAAGCGCGGAAGAAAAACTGTTTTTT. This encodes CASSPSAEEKLFF.

The rearrangement joins TRBV7-2 to TRBJ2-1; the D is unclear. Trimming stripped 5 bases from V and 10 bases from J, with 15 bases between. The CDR3 consists of 13 residues. Germline lookup yields CDR1 SGHTA and CDR2 FQGNSA. This chain's CDR3 is CASSPRAAGEQFF. The CDR3 DNA sequence: TGTGCCAGCAGCCCCAGAGCCGCAGGAGAGCAGTTCTTC.

The J gene is TRBJ2-7, the V gene TRBV14; 9 bases line up with TRBD1. Trimming at V came to 4 bases and at J to 7 bases, leaving 8 bases not matched to a gene. Germline values: CDR1 SGHDN, CDR2 FVKESK. There are 14 residues in the CDR3. CDR3 amino acids: CASSPLDRGEEQYF. CDR3 DNA sequence: TGTGCCAGCAGCCCCTTGGACAGGGGAGAAGAGCAGTACTTC. Full variable domain (outside the CDR3, taken from reference TRBV14 and TRBJ2-7): EAGVTQFPSHSVIEKGQTVTLRCDPISGHDNLYWYRRVMGKEIKFLLHFVKESKQDESGMPNNRFLAERTGGTYSTLKVQPAELEDSGVYFCASSPLDRGEEQYFGPGTRLTVT.

CDR3 sequence: CASSLGGLPEQYF. CDR3 DNA: TGTGCCAGCAGCTTAGGAGGACTTCCCGAGCAGTACTTC. The rearrangement uses TRBV11-2 and TRBJ2-7; the D gene is possibly TRBD2 (5 bases). V dropped 1 base and J dropped 6 bases, with 10 bases sitting between them. Germline-derived CDR1 and CDR2 are SGHAT and FQNNGV. This CDR3 is 13 amino acids long.

The V gene is TRBV3-1 (or the pseudogene TRBV3-2), the J gene TRBJ2-4; a weak D match, TRBD1 (6 bases). CDR1 and CDR2 (germline): LGHDT, YNNKEL (reference sequence). The V end was cut by 7 bases, the J end by 7 bases, with 17 bases between. This CDR3 comprises 14 residues. The CDR3 loop is CASTHAGATNIQYF. The CDR3 nucleotides read TGTGCCAGCACCCATGCAGGGGCTACGAACATTCAGTACTTC.

The rearrangement joins TRBV5-1 to TRBJ1-2; D is perhaps TRBD1 (5 bases). CDR1 and CDR2 from the germline V gene are SGHRS and YFSETQ. V gave up 2 bases and J gave up 4 bases, with 15 bases separating them. This CDR3 comprises 15 residues. The CDR3 coding sequence is TGCGCCAGCAGCTTCCGTGGGGGGTTTACCTATGGCTACACCTTC. It specifies CASSFRGGFTYGYTF.

This chain uses TRBV3-1 (or the pseudogene TRBV3-2) with TRBJ2-1; 8 positions match TRBD2. Trimming removed 4 bases from V and 3 bases from J; junction bases left unmatched: 5. Germline V gives CDR1 LGHDT, CDR2 YNNKEL (reference sequence). The CDR3 runs to 15 residues. Here the CDR3 DNA reads TGTGCCAGCAGCCTTGAGCGGGGGCTCTACAATGAGCAGTTCTTC. Its translation is CASSLERGLYNEQFF.